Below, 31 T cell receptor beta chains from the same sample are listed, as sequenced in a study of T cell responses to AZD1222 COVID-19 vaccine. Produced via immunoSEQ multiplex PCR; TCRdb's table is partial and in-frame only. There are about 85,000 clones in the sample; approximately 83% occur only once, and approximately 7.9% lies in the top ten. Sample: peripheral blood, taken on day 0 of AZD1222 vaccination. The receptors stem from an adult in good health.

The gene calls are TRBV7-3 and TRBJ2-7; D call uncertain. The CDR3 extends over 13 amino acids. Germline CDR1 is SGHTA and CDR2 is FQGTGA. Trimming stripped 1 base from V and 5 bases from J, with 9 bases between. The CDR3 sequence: CASSLMPTDEQYF. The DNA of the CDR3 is TGTGCCAGCAGCTTAATGCCTACGGACGAGCAGTACTTC.

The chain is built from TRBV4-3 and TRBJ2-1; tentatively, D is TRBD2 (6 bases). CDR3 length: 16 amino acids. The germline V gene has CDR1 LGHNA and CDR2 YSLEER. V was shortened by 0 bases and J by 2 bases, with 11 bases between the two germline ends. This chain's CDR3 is CASSQEWASAYNEQFF. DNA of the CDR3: TGCGCCAGCAGCCAAGAATGGGCTAGCGCCTACAATGAGCAGTTCTTC.

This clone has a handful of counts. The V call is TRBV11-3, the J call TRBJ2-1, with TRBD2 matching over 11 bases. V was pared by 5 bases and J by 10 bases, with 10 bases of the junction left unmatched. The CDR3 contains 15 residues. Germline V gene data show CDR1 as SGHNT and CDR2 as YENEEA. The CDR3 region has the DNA TGTGCCAGCAGCACTTATAGCGGGAGGGCCGGCGAGCAGTTCTTC. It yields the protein CASSTYSGRAGEQFF.

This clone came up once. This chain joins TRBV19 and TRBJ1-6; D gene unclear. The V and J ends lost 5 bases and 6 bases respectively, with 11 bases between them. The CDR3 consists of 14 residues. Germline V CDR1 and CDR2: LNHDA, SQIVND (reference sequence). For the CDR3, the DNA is TGTGCCAGTAGTGAAGGGTTTGGTAATTCACCCCTCCACTTT. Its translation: CASSEGFGNSPLHF. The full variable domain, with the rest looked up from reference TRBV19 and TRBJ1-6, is DGGITQSPKYLFRKEGQNVTLSCEQNLNHDAMYWYRQDPGQGLRLIYYSQIVNDFQKGDIAEGYSVSREKKESFPLTVTSAQKNPTAFYLCASSEGFGNSPLHFGNGTRLTVT.

The CDR3, as DNA: TGTGCCAGTAGGGCAATAAATGAAAAACTGTTTTTT. It encodes CASRAINEKLFF. The V gene is TRBV28, the J gene TRBJ1-4, with D unclear. V dropped 9 bases and J dropped 5 bases, with 10 bases sitting between them. The CDR3 sequence is 12 residues long. Germline values: CDR1 MDHEN, CDR2 SYDVKM. Filled out from reference TRBV28 and TRBJ1-4, the complete variable domain reads DVKVTQSSRYLVKRTGEKVFLECVQDMDHENMFWYRQDPGLGLRLIYFSYDVKMKEKGDIPEGYSVSREKKERFSLILESASTNQTSMYLCASRAINEKLFFGSGTQLSVL.

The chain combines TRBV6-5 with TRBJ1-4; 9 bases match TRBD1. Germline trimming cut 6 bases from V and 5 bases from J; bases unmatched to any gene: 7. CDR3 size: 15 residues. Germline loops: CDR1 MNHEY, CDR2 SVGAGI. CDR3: CASRRTGTGNEKLFF. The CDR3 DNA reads TGTGCCAGCAGAAGGACCGGGACAGGGAATGAAAAACTGTTTTTT.

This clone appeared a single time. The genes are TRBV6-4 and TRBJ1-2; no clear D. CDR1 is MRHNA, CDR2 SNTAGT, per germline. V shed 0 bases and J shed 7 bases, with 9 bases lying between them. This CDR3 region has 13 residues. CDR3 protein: CASSDSAGFGYTF. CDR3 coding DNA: TGTGCCAGCAGTGACTCGGCGGGGTTTGGCTACACCTTC.

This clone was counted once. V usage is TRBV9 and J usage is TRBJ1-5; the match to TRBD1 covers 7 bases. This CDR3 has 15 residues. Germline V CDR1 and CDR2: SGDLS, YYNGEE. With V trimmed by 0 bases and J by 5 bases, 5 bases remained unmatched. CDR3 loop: CASSVDPGGDQPQHF. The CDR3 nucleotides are TGTGCCAGCAGCGTAGACCCAGGGGGGGATCAGCCCCAGCATTTT.

Written as DNA, the CDR3 is TGTGCCAGCAGGTTATCCTACGAGCAGTACTTC. This gives the protein CASRLSYEQYF. The rearrangement links TRBV6-5 to TRBJ2-7; the D is unclear. Trimming took 6 bases from V and 1 from J, leaving 4 bases between them. The germline CDR1 and CDR2 sequences are MNHEY and SVGAGI. This CDR3 contains 11 residues.

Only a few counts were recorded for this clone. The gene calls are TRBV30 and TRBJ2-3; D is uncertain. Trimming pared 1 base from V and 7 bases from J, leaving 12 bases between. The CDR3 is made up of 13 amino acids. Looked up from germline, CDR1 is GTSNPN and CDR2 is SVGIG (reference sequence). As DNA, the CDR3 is TGTGCCTGGAGTGACGGAGCAGCAAATACGCAGTATTTT. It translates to CAWSDGAANTQYF.

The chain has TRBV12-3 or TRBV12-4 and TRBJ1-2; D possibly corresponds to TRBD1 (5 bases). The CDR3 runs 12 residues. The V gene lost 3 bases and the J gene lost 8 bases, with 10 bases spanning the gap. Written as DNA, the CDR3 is TGTGCCAGCAGTTTTCTCAGGGTGGGCTACACCTTC. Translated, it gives CASSFLRVGYTF.

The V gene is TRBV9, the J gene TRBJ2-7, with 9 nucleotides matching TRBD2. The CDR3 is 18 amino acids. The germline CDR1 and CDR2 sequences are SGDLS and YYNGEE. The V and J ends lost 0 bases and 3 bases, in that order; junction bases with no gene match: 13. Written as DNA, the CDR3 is TGTGCCAGCAGCGTAGGTAGCGGGAGAGGGACAAGTAACTACGAGCAGTACTTC. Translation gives CASSVGSGRGTSNYEQYF.

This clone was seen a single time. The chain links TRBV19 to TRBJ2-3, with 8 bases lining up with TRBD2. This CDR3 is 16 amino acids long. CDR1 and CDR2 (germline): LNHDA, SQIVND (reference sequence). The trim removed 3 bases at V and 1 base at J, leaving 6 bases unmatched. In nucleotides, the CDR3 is TGTGCCAGTAGTATCCTTAGCGGGACGGGCACAGATACGCAGTATTTT. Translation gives CASSILSGTGTDTQYF. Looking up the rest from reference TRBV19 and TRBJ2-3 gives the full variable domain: DGGITQSPKYLFRKEGQNVTLSCEQNLNHDAMYWYRQDPGQGLRLIYYSQIVNDFQKGDIAEGYSVSREKKESFPLTVTSAQKNPTAFYLCASSILSGTGTDTQYFGPGTRLTVL.

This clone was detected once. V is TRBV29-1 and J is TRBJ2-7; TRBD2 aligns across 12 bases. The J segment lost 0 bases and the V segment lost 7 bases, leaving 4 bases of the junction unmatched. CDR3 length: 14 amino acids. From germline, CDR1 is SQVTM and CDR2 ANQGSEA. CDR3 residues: CSARTSGNSYEQYF. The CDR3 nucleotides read TGCAGCGCCCGGACTAGCGGGAACTCCTACGAGCAGTACTTC.

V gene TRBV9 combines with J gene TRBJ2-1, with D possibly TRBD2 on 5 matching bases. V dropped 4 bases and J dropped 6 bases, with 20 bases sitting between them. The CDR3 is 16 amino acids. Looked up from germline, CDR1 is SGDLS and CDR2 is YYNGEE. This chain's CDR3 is CASSSSAGRVGNEQFF. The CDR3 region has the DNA TGTGCCAGCAGCTCATCGGCGGGCCGGGTCGGCAATGAGCAGTTCTTC.

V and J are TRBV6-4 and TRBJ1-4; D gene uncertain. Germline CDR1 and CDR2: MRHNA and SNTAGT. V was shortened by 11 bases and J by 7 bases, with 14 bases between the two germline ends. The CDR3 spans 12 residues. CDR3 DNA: TGTGCCGCCTGGAACGTTCCTGAAAAACTGTTTTTT. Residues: CAAWNVPEKLFF.

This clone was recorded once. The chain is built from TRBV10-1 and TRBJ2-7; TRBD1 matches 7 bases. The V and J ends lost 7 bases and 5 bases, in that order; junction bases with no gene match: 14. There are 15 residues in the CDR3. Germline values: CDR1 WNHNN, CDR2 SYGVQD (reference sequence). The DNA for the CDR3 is TGCGCCAGCACTGTACGGGACAGCTCACCCCACGAGCAGTACTTC. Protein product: CASTVRDSSPHEQYF.

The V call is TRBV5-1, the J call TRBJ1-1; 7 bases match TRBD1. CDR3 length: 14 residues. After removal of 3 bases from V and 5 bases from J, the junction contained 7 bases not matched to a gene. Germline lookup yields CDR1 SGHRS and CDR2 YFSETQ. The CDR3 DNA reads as TGCGCCAGCAGCTGGACAGGCCCCGAGACTGAAGCTTTCTTT. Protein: CASSWTGPETEAFF.

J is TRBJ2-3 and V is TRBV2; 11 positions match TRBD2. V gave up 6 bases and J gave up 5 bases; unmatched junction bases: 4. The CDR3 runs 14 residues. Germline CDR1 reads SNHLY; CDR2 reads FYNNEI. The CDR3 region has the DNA TGTGCCAGCAGCCCTGGACTAGCGGGAGATACGCAGTATTTT. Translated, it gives CASSPGLAGDTQYF.

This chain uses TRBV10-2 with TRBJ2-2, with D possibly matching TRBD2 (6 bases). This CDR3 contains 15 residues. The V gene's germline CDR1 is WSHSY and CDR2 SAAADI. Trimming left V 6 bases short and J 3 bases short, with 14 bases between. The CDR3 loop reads CASRATRGDTGELFF. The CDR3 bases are TGCGCCAGCAGGGCGACTAGGGGCGACACCGGGGAGCTGTTTTTT.

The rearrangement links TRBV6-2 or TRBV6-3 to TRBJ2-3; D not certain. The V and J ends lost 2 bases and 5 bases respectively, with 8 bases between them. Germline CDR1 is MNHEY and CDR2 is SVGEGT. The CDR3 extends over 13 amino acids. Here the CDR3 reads CASSYEAVDTQYF. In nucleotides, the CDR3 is TGTGCCAGCAGTTACGAAGCTGTAGATACGCAGTATTTT.

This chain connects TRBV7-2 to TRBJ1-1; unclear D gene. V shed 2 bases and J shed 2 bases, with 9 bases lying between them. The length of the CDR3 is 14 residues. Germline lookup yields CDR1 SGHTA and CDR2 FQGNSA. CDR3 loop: CASSLRQANTEAFF. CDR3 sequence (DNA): TGTGCCAGCAGCTTAAGGCAGGCTAACACTGAAGCTTTCTTT.

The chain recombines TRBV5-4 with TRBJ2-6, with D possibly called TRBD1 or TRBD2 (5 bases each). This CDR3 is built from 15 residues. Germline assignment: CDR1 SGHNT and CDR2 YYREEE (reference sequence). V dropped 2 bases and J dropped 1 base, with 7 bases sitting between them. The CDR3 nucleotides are TGTGCCAGCAGCTTATGGGGGTCTGGGGCCAACGTCCTGACTTTC. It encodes CASSLWGSGANVLTF.

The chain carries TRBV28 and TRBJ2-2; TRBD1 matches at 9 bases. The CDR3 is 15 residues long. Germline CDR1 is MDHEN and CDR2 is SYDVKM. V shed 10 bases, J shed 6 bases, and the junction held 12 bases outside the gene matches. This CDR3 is CANQPGQGQSGELFF. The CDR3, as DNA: TGTGCCAACCAACCGGGACAGGGACAGTCCGGGGAGCTGTTTTTT.

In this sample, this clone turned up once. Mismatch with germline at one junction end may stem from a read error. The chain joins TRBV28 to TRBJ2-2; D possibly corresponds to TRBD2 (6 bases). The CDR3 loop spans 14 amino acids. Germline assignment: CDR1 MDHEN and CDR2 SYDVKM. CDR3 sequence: CASILADHTGELFF. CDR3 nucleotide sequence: TGTGCCAGCATTTTAGCGGACCACACCGGGGAGCTGTTTTTT. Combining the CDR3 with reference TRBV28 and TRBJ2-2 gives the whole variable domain DVKVTQSSRYLVKRTGEKVFLECVQDMDHENMFWYRQDPGLGLRLIYFSYDVKMKEKGDIPEGYSVSREKKERFSLILESASTNQTSMYLCASILADHTGELFFGEGSRLTVL.

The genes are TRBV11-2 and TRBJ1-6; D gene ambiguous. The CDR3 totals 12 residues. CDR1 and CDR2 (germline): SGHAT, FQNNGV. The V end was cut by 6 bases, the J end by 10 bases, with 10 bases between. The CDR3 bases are TGTGCCAGCAGTCAGTTGAGATCACCCCTCCACTTT. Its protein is CASSQLRSPLHF.

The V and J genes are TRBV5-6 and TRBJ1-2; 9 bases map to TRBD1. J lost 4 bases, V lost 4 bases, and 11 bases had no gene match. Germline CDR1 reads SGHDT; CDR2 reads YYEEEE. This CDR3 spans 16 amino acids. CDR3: CASSTQGAEILYGYTF. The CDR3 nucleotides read TGTGCCAGCAGCACACAGGGGGCGGAAATTCTCTATGGCTACACCTTC. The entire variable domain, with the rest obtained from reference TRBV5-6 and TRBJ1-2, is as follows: DAGVTQSPTHLIKTRGQQVTLRCSPKSGHDTVSWYQQALGQGPQFIFQYYEEEERQRGNFPDRFSGHQFPNYSSELNVNALLLGDSALYLCASSTQGAEILYGYTFGSGTRLTVV.

The CDR3 protein is CASSEVTALEAFF. DNA for the CDR3: TGTGCCAGTAGCGAGGTAACAGCCCTTGAAGCTTTCTTT. The chain is built from TRBV19 and TRBJ1-1; D is ambiguous. V lost 6 bases and J 7 bases, leaving 15 bases between the germline ends. Germline assignment: CDR1 LNHDA and CDR2 SQIVND (reference sequence). CDR3 length: 13 residues. Filled out from reference TRBV19 and TRBJ1-1, the complete variable domain reads DGGITQSPKYLFRKEGQNVTLSCEQNLNHDAMYWYRQDPGQGLRLIYYSQIVNDFQKGDIAEGYSVSREKKESFPLTVTSAQKNPTAFYLCASSEVTALEAFFGQGTRLTVV.

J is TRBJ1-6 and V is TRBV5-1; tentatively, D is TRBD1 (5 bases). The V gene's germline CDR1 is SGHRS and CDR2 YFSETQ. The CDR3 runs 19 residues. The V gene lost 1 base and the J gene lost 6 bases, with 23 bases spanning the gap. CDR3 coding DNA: TGCGCCAGCAGCTTGAGAAGCAGGGTTGAGCGGTCTAGTAATTCACCCCTCCACTTT. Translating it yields CASSLRSRVERSSNSPLHF.

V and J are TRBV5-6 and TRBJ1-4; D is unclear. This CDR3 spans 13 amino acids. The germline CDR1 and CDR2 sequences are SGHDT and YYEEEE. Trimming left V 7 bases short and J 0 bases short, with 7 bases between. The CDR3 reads CASGRTTNEKLFF. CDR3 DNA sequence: TGTGCCAGCGGGCGTACAACTAATGAAAAACTGTTTTTT.

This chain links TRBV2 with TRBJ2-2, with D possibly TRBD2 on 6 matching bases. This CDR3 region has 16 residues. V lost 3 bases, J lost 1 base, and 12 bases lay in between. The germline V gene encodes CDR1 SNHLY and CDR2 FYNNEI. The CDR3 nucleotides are TGTGCCAGCAGTGATTCGGGCGGGGTGAACACCGGGGAGCTGTTTTTT. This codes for CASSDSGGVNTGELFF.